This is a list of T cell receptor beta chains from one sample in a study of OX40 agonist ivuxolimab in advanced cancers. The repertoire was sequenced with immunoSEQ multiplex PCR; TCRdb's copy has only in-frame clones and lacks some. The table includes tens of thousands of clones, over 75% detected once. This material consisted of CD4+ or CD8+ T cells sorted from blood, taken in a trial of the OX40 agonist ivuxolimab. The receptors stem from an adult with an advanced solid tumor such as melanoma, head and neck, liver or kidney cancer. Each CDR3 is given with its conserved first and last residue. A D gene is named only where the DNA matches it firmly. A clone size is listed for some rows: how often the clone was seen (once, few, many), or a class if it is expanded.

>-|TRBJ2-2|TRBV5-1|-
TGCGCCGGAAAAGCGGGGACAGGGAACACCGGGGAGCTGTTTTTT
CAGKAGTGNTGELFF
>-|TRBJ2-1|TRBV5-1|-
TGCGCCAGCAGCCCTCTGGCAACGAGGGGACAAGACTACAATGAGCAGTTCTTC
CASSPLATRGQDYNEQFF
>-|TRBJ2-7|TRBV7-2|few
TGTGCCAGCAGCTTAAGTTCCTACGAGCAGTACTTC
CASSLSSYEQYF
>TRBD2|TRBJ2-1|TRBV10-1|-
TGCGCCAGCACCAATCTAGCGGGGGGTCAGCAGTTCTTC
CASTNLAGGQQFF
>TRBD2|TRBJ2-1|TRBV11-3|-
TGTGCCAGCAGCCTTAGCGGGGGGATCCACAATGAGCAGTTCTTC
CASSLSGGIHNEQFF
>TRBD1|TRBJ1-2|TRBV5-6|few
TGTGCCAGCAGCTCAGGACAGGGAGGGGGTTCTGGCTACACCTTC
CASSSGQGGGSGYTF
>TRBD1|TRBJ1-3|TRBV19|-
TGTGCCAGTACGAGAACCCAGGGGGCCCTCGGAAACACCATATATTTT
CASTRTQGALGNTIYF
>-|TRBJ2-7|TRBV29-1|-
TGCAGCGTTATAACAGACTACGAGCAGTACTTC
CSVITDYEQYF
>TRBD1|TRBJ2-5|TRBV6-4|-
TGTGCCAGCAGCCTCAACGGACAGGGTGAAGAGACCCAGTACTTC
CASSLNGQGEETQYF
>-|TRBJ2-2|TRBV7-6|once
TGTGCCAGCAGCTTAGGAAGTTTCAGCGCCACCGGGGAGCTGTTTTTT
CASSLGSFSATGELFF
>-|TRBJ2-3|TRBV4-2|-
TGTGCCAGCAGCCAAGCCCTAAGTTTTGGCACAGATACGCAGTATTTT
CASSQALSFGTDTQYF
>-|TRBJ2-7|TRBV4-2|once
TGTGCCAGCAGCCGCGGCCCTCCCCAACTACAGGGAGACGAGCAGTACTTC
CASSRGPPQLQGDEQYF
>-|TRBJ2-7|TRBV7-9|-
TGTGCCAGCAGCTTAACCCTAGGGCAGTCCTACGAGCAGTACTTC
CASSLTLGQSYEQYF
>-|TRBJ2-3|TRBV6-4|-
TGTGCCAGCAGTGCATACACTAGCACAGATACGCAGTATTTT
CASSAYTSTDTQYF
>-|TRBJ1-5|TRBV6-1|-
TGTGCCAGCAGTGAAGAAGGGCCCCAGCATTTT
CASSEEGPQHF
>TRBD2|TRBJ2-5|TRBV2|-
TGTGCCAGCAGGCGGGGGGGCACTCAAGAGACCCAGTACTTC
CASRRGGTQETQYF
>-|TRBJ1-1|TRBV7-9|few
TGTGCCAGCAGCCCGCCTTGGAACACTGAAGCTTTCTTT
CASSPPWNTEAFF
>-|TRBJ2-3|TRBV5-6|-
TGTGCCAGCAGTCCAGTTACCGGGGGAGCGGATACGCAGTATTTT
CASSPVTGGADTQYF
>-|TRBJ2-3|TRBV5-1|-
TGCGCCAGCAGCGTCTCCGGGACTGGGTACACAGATACGCAGTATTTT
CASSVSGTGYTDTQYF
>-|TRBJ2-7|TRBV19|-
TGTGCCAGTAGTGGGCAGTACGAGCAGTACTTC
CASSGQYEQYF
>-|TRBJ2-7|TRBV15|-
TGTGCCACCAGCAGAGGTACGGGGGGCCTAAACTCCTACGAGCAGTACTTC
CATSRGTGGLNSYEQYF
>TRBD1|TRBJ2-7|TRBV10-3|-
TGTGCCATCAGAGGGGACAGACCGGTAGAGTACTTC
CAIRGDRPVEYF
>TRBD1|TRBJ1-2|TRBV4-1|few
TGCGCCAGCAGCCACGGACAGGTAGCTAACTATGGCTACACCTTC
CASSHGQVANYGYTF
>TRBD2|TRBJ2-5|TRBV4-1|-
TGCGCCAGCAGCCAACTCCGACTAGCGGGGGGGAAAGAGACCCAGTACTTC
CASSQLRLAGGKETQYF
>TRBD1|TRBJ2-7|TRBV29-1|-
TGCAGCGTGGCCGGGACAGGGGGCAACGAGCAGTACTTC
CSVAGTGGNEQYF
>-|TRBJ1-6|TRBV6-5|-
TGTGCCAGCAGTTACTCGGGGACCGGGGAGTCACCCCTCCACTTT
CASSYSGTGESPLHF
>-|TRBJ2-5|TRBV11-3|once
TGTGCCAGCAGCTTAGATACTTCCGTACCGGAGACCCAGTACTTC
CASSLDTSVPETQYF
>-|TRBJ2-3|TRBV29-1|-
TGCAGCGTTGCTGTTTATGCTAGCCCAGATACGCAGTATTTT
CSVAVYASPDTQYF
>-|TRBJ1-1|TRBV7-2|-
TGTGCCAGCAGCTTTGACTCGGGGCTGAACACTGAAGCTTTCTTT
CASSFDSGLNTEAFF
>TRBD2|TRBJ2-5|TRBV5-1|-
TGCGCCAGCAGCTTGCAACCAGCGGGGGCCGGGGAGACCCAGTACTTC
CASSLQPAGAGETQYF
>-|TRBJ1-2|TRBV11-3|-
TGTGCCAGCAGCCCACCCGGGACCCCGACCCATGGCTACACCTTC
CASSPPGTPTHGYTF
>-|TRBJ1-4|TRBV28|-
TGTGCCCTCAGTGGCGATGTCGGGAACTTTAATGAAAAACTGTTTTTT
CALSGDVGNFNEKLFF
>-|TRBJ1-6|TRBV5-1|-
TGCGCCAGCACTATCGGAGGAGAAACCCCTACCTTCAATTCACCCCTCCACTTT
CASTIGGETPTFNSPLHF
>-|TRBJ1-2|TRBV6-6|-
TGTGCCAGCACCGACCCGCAGGCCTACTATGGCTACACCTTC
CASTDPQAYYGYTF
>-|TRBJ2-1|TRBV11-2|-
TGTGCCAGCAGACGTATCTCGGACTCCTACAATGAGCAGTTCTTC
CASRRISDSYNEQFF
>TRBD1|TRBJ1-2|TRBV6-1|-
TGTGCCACCTCCCAGGGGGATTACGACTATGGCTACACCTTC
CATSQGDYDYGYTF
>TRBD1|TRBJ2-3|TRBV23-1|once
TGCGCCAGCAGTCAATCTCTGACGGGACAGGGTTATCCAGATACGCAGTATTTT
CASSQSLTGQGYPDTQYF
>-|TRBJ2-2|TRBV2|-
TGTGCCAGCTGCGATGACGGGAAGGCGAACACCGGGGAGCTGTTTTTT
CASCDDGKANTGELFF
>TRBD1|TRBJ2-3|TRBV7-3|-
TGTGCCAGCAGCAGGACAGGGGGCAGAGATACGCAGTATTTT
CASSRTGGRDTQYF
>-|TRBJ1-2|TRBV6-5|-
TGTGCCAGCAGTTACTCGAGAGAGGGTGGCTACACCTTC
CASSYSREGGYTF
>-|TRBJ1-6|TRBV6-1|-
TGTGCCAGCAGTGAAGGGCAGTCGAATTCACCCCTCCACTTT
CASSEGQSNSPLHF
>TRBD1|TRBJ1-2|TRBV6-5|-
TGTGCCAGCAGTGGAGGGACAGGGGATTACTATGGCTACACCTTC
CASSGGTGDYYGYTF
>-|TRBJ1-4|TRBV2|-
TGTGCCAGCAGTAAGGGGGGTGCTAATGAAAAACTGTTTTTT
CASSKGGANEKLFF
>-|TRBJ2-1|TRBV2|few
TGTGCCAGCAGTCAGTCCTCAGGTGCCTACAATGAGCAGTTCTTC
CASSQSSGAYNEQFF
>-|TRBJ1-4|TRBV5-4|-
TGTGCCAGCAGCAAAGAACCGGGACAAGACTTGGGAGGACTGTTTTTT
CASSKEPGQDLGGLFF
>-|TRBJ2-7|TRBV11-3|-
TGTGCCAGCAGCTCTTTGGCAGGGAGTAACGAGCAGTACTTC
CASSSLAGSNEQYF